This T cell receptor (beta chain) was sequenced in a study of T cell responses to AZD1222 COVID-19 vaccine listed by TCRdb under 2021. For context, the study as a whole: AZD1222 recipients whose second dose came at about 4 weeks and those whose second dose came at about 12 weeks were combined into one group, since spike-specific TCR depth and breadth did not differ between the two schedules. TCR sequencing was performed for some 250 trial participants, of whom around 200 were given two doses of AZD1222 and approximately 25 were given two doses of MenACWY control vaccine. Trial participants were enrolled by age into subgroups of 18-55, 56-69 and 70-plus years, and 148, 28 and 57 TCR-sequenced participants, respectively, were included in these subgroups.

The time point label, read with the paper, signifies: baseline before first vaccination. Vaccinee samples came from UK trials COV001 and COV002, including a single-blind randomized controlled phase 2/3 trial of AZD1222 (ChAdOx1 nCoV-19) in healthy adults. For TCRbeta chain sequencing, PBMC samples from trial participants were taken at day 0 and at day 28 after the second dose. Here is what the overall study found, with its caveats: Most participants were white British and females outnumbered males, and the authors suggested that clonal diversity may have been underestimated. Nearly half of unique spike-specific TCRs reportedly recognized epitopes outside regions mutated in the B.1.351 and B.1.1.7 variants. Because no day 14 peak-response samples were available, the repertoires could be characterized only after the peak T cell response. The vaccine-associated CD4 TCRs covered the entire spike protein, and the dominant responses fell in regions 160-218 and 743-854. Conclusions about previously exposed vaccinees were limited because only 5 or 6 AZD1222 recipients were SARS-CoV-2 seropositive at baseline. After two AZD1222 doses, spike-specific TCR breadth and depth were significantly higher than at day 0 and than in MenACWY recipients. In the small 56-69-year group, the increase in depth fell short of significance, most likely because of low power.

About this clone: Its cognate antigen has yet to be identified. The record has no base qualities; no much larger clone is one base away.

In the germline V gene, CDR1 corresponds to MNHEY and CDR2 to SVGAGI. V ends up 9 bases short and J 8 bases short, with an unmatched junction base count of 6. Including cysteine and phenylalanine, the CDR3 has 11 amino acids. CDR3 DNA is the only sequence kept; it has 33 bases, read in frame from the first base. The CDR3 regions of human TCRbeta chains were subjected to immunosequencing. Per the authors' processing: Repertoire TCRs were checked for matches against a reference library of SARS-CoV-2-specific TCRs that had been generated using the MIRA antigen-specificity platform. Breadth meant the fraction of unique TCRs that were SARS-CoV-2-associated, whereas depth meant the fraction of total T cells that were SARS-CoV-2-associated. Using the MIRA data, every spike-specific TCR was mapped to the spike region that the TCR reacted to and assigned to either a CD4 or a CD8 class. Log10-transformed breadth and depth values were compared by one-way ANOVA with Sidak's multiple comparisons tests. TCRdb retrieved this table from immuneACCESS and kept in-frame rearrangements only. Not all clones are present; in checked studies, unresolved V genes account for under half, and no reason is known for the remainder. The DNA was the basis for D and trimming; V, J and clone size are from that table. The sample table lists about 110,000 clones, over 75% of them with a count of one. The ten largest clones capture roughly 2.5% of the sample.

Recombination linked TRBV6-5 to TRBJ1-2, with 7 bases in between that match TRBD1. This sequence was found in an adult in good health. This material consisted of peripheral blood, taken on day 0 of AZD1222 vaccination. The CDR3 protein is CARGDRDGYTF. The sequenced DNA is TGTGCCAGAGGCGACAGGGACGGCTACACCTTC.